Listed below are T cell receptor beta chains from one sample, sequenced in a study of post-analysis software for immune sequencing data. TCRdb fed the PCR reads into MiXCR, producing one record per CDR3 protein. The sample consists of more than 450,000 distinct CDR3 sequences, 30% to 40% of them appearing once. The sequencing sample was made of blood. All receptors come from a girl aged 2-17 years with multiple sclerosis. Both conserved end residues are part of each CDR3. Each record gives: J gene, V gene, clone size, D gene, CDR3 protein, CDR3 DNA. The D gene is left open where the match is weak. Size values are once, few and many counts, or a class for expanded clones, and some rows have none.

j_gene: TRBJ2-3; v_gene: TRBV20-1; abundance: few; d_gene: TRBD1; CDR3aa: CSARRTGADTQYF; CDR3nt: TGCAGTGCTAGAAGGACAGGGGCGGATACGCAGTATTTT
j_gene: TRBJ2-7; v_gene: TRBV20-1; abundance: -; d_gene: TRBD1; CDR3aa: CSATGTGYHEQYF; CDR3nt: TGCAGTGCTACCGGGACAGGGTACCACGAGCAGTACTTC
j_gene: TRBJ1-1; v_gene: TRBV5-1; abundance: -; d_gene: -; CDR3aa: CASSLSRNQMNTEAFF; CDR3nt: TGCGCCAGCAGCTTGTCCCGGAACCAAATGAACACTGAAGCTTTCTTT
j_gene: TRBJ2-4; v_gene: TRBV7-9; abundance: -; d_gene: -; CDR3aa: CASSFPLRRIQYF; CDR3nt: TGTGCCAGCAGCTTCCCACTCCGGCGCATTCAGTACTTC
j_gene: TRBJ2-7; v_gene: TRBV5-1; abundance: -; d_gene: TRBD2; CDR3aa: CASSLPGTSGVHEQYF; CDR3nt: TGCGCCAGCAGCTTACCGGGGACTAGCGGGGTTCACGAGCAGTACTTC
j_gene: TRBJ2-3; v_gene: TRBV10-3; abundance: few; d_gene: TRBD1; CDR3aa: CAISAHGTGNTDTQYF; CDR3nt: TGTGCCATCAGTGCCCACGGGACAGGGAACACAGATACGCAGTATTTT
j_gene: TRBJ2-5; v_gene: TRBV20-1; abundance: few; d_gene: TRBD2; CDR3aa: CSAPRTSGGETQYF; CDR3nt: TGCAGTGCTCCGCGGACTAGCGGGGGTGAGACCCAGTACTTC
j_gene: TRBJ2-7; v_gene: TRBV5-1; abundance: -; d_gene: -; CDR3aa: CASSLSTGRDEQYF; CDR3nt: TGCGCCAGCAGCTTGAGTACAGGAAGGGACGAGCAGTACTTC
j_gene: TRBJ2-1; v_gene: TRBV6-1; abundance: -; d_gene: -; CDR3aa: CASTLGRGAYNEQFF; CDR3nt: TGTGCCAGCACCCTCGGCAGGGGGGCCTACAATGAGCAGTTCTTC
j_gene: TRBJ2-1; v_gene: TRBV9; abundance: few; d_gene: TRBD2; CDR3aa: CASSVGGYENNEQFF; CDR3nt: TGTGCCAGCAGCGTGGGGGGGTATGAAAACAATGAGCAGTTCTTC
j_gene: TRBJ2-4; v_gene: TRBV27; abundance: -; d_gene: -; CDR3aa: CASSIAWRGGNIQYF; CDR3nt: TGTGCCAGCAGCATCGCCTGGAGAGGTGGAAACATTCAGTACTTC
j_gene: TRBJ2-7; v_gene: TRBV7-8; abundance: few; d_gene: TRBD1; CDR3aa: CASSPRDSYYEQYF; CDR3nt: TGTGCCAGCAGCCCACGGGACAGCTACTACGAGCAGTACTTC
j_gene: TRBJ2-1; v_gene: TRBV5-1; abundance: many; d_gene: -; CDR3aa: CASSSPEGYNEQFF; CDR3nt: TGCGCCAGCAGCTCCCCGGAGGGCTACAATGAGCAGTTCTTC
j_gene: TRBJ1-1; v_gene: TRBV12-3/TRBV12-4; abundance: -; d_gene: TRBD1; CDR3aa: CASTNRGSTEAFF; CDR3nt: TGTGCCAGCACTAACAGGGGTTCCACTGAAGCTTTCTTT
j_gene: TRBJ2-4; v_gene: TRBV15; abundance: few; d_gene: TRBD1; CDR3aa: CATSLGQGAGAKSIQYF; CDR3nt: TGTGCCACCAGCCTGGGACAGGGGGCAGGGGCAAAAAGCATTCAGTACTTC
j_gene: TRBJ1-2; v_gene: TRBV2; abundance: -; d_gene: -; CDR3aa: CASSSRQLGIYGYTF; CDR3nt: TGTGCCAGCAGTAGCCGGCAACTCGGAATCTATGGCTACACCTTC
j_gene: TRBJ1-2; v_gene: TRBV12-3/TRBV12-4; abundance: -; d_gene: TRBD1; CDR3aa: CACSTGHTGGVYGYTF; CDR3nt: TGTGCCTGCAGTACTGGGCACACAGGGGGGGTTTATGGCTACACCTTC
j_gene: TRBJ1-2; v_gene: TRBV7-2; abundance: few; d_gene: -; CDR3aa: CASSLGEKARDFYGYTF; CDR3nt: TGTGCCAGCAGCTTAGGTGAAAAGGCCAGGGACTTTTATGGCTACACCTTC
j_gene: TRBJ2-2; v_gene: TRBV20-1; abundance: -; d_gene: -; CDR3aa: CSASRADTGELFF; CDR3nt: TGCAGTGCTAGCCGGGCCGACACCGGGGAGCTGTTTTTT
j_gene: TRBJ2-3; v_gene: TRBV24-1; abundance: -; d_gene: TRBD1; CDR3aa: CATSDSGTEFPPDTQYF; CDR3nt: TGTGCCACCAGTGATTCCGGGACAGAGTTCCCCCCAGATACGCAGTATTTT
j_gene: TRBJ2-7; v_gene: TRBV24-1; abundance: -; d_gene: TRBD1; CDR3aa: CATSATGGDYEQYF; CDR3nt: TGTGCCACCAGTGCGACAGGGGGCGATTACGAGCAGTACTTC
j_gene: TRBJ2-1; v_gene: TRBV5-1; abundance: -; d_gene: TRBD2; CDR3aa: CASSPTTSGGANEQFF; CDR3nt: TGCGCCAGCAGCCCCACCACTAGCGGGGGGGCCAATGAGCAGTTCTTC
j_gene: TRBJ2-3; v_gene: TRBV6-5; abundance: -; d_gene: TRBD2; CDR3aa: CASSYTATSGGPTDTQYF; CDR3nt: TGTGCCAGCAGTTACACAGCGACTAGCGGGGGGCCCACAGATACGCAGTATTTT
j_gene: TRBJ1-2; v_gene: TRBV18; abundance: -; d_gene: -; CDR3aa: CASSSYYGYTF; CDR3nt: TGTGCCAGCTCATCCTACTATGGCTACACCTTC
j_gene: TRBJ1-2; v_gene: TRBV7-2; abundance: -; d_gene: -; CDR3aa: CASSLEYGANYGYTF; CDR3nt: TGTGCCAGCAGCTTAGAGTACGGGGCTAACTATGGCTACACCTTC
j_gene: TRBJ2-3; v_gene: TRBV4-2; abundance: many; d_gene: TRBD2; CDR3aa: CASSPSGGATDTQYF; CDR3nt: TGTGCCAGCTCCCCCAGCGGGGGGGCGACAGATACGCAGTATTTT
j_gene: TRBJ2-5; v_gene: TRBV6-1; abundance: -; d_gene: -; CDR3aa: CASSEWVGIETQYF; CDR3nt: TGTGCCAGCAGTGAATGGGTAGGGATAGAGACCCAGTACTTC
j_gene: TRBJ1-1; v_gene: TRBV7-2; abundance: -; d_gene: -; CDR3aa: CASSLSHVNTEAFF; CDR3nt: TGTGCCAGCAGTCTATCCCACGTGAACACTGAAGCTTTCTTT
j_gene: TRBJ1-2; v_gene: TRBV15; abundance: -; d_gene: -; CDR3aa: CATSRVQGLGYGYTF; CDR3nt: TGTGCCACCAGCAGGGTACAGGGACTCGGCTATGGCTACACCTTC
j_gene: TRBJ1-2; v_gene: TRBV29-1; abundance: -; d_gene: -; CDR3aa: CSVHPDSSNYGYTF; CDR3nt: TGCAGCGTCCATCCCGACAGTTCTAACTATGGCTACACCTTC
j_gene: TRBJ1-5; v_gene: TRBV12-3/TRBV12-4; abundance: once; d_gene: -; CDR3aa: CASSSKESNQPQHF; CDR3nt: TGTGCCAGCAGTTCGAAGGAGAGCAATCAGCCCCAGCATTTT
j_gene: TRBJ1-1; v_gene: TRBV20-1; abundance: few; d_gene: -; CDR3aa: CSASTQGTEAFF; CDR3nt: TGCAGTGCTAGTACCCAAGGGACTGAAGCTTTCTTT
j_gene: TRBJ2-3; v_gene: TRBV20-1; abundance: few; d_gene: -; CDR3aa: CSASTARASRDTDTQYF; CDR3nt: TGCAGTGCTAGCACGGCTAGAGCTAGTAGGGACACAGATACGCAGTATTTT
j_gene: TRBJ2-5; v_gene: TRBV5-1; abundance: -; d_gene: -; CDR3aa: CASSLFGTGGRQETQYF; CDR3nt: TGCGCCAGCAGCTTGTTTGGTACCGGTGGCCGCCAAGAGACCCAGTACTTC
j_gene: TRBJ1-6; v_gene: TRBV6-6; abundance: -; d_gene: -; CDR3aa: CASSYSTTASPLHF; CDR3nt: TGTGCCAGCAGTTACTCGACGACAGCGTCACCCCTCCACTTT
j_gene: TRBJ2-7; v_gene: TRBV5-1; abundance: -; d_gene: TRBD1; CDR3aa: CASSHTGTGAYEQYF; CDR3nt: TGCGCCAGCAGTCATACCGGGACAGGGGCCTACGAGCAGTACTTC
j_gene: TRBJ2-7; v_gene: TRBV20-1; abundance: -; d_gene: TRBD1; CDR3aa: CSAWDRSYEQYF; CDR3nt: TGCAGTGCGTGGGACAGATCCTACGAGCAGTACTTC
j_gene: TRBJ2-7; v_gene: TRBV10-2; abundance: many; d_gene: TRBD1; CDR3aa: CASRDGQGAYEQYF; CDR3nt: TGCGCCAGCAGGGACGGGCAGGGGGCCTACGAGCAGTACTTC
j_gene: TRBJ2-7; v_gene: TRBV29-1; abundance: -; d_gene: TRBD1; CDR3aa: CSTGQTFYEQYF; CDR3nt: TGCAGTACGGGACAGACTTTCTACGAGCAGTACTTC
j_gene: TRBJ1-2; v_gene: TRBV7-2; abundance: -; d_gene: -; CDR3aa: CASSSRAVGGYTF; CDR3nt: TGTGCCAGCAGCTCCCGGGCGGTTGGAGGCTACACCTTC
j_gene: TRBJ1-6; v_gene: TRBV18; abundance: -; d_gene: TRBD1; CDR3aa: CASSPPGQAYNSPLHF; CDR3nt: TGTGCCAGCTCACCACCTGGACAGGCCTATAATTCACCCCTCCACTTT
j_gene: TRBJ1-4; v_gene: TRBV10-3; abundance: few; d_gene: -; CDR3aa: CAIRDGTAGPNEKLFF; CDR3nt: TGTGCCATCAGGGACGGGACGGCAGGCCCTAATGAAAAACTGTTTTTT
j_gene: TRBJ1-1; v_gene: TRBV20-1; abundance: -; d_gene: TRBD1; CDR3aa: CGARQGAGEAFF; CDR3nt: TGCGGTGCTAGACAGGGAGCTGGTGAAGCTTTCTTT
j_gene: TRBJ1-2; v_gene: TRBV5-1; abundance: -; d_gene: -; CDR3aa: CASSLAEGPPTLYGYTF; CDR3nt: TGCGCCAGCAGCTTGGCCGAGGGGCCCCCAACGCTCTATGGCTACACCTTC
j_gene: TRBJ1-2; v_gene: TRBV20-1; abundance: few; d_gene: -; CDR3aa: CSARDGGTAISSGYGYTF; CDR3nt: TGCAGTGCTAGAGATGGGGGGACCGCGATCTCCTCGGGCTATGGCTACACCTTC
j_gene: TRBJ1-1; v_gene: TRBV12-3/TRBV12-4; abundance: -; d_gene: TRBD1; CDR3aa: CASSNTGGNTEAFF; CDR3nt: TGTGCCAGCAGTAATACAGGGGGGAACACTGAAGCTTTCTTT
j_gene: TRBJ2-5; v_gene: TRBV11-2; abundance: -; d_gene: -; CDR3aa: CASSQTGSQVETQYF; CDR3nt: TGTGCCAGCAGTCAAACAGGGTCCCAAGTGGAGACCCAGTACTTC
j_gene: TRBJ1-2; v_gene: TRBV20-1; abundance: few; d_gene: TRBD1; CDR3aa: CSANRDRSSYGYTF; CDR3nt: TGCAGTGCTAACCGGGACAGGAGTTCCTATGGCTACACCTTC
j_gene: TRBJ2-7; v_gene: TRBV5-5; abundance: -; d_gene: -; CDR3aa: CASSTPTGNYEQYF; CDR3nt: TGTGCCAGCAGCACCCCAACAGGGAACTACGAGCAGTACTTC
j_gene: TRBJ2-7; v_gene: TRBV29-1; abundance: few; d_gene: TRBD2; CDR3aa: CSVGESGGLTYEQYF; CDR3nt: TGCAGCGTTGGTGAGAGCGGGGGCTTAACCTACGAGCAGTACTTC
j_gene: TRBJ2-2; v_gene: TRBV12-3/TRBV12-4; abundance: few; d_gene: TRBD1; CDR3aa: CASSPEEDRKNTGELFF; CDR3nt: TGTGCCAGCAGTCCCGAAGAGGACAGGAAGAACACCGGGGAGCTGTTTTTT
j_gene: TRBJ1-6; v_gene: TRBV25-1; abundance: -; d_gene: -; CDR3aa: CASSDTPGRYNSPLHF; CDR3nt: TGTGCCAGCAGTGACACACCCGGACGGTATAATTCACCCCTCCACTTT
j_gene: TRBJ1-1; v_gene: TRBV5-1; abundance: -; d_gene: TRBD1; CDR3aa: CASSLTGGMGAEAFF; CDR3nt: TGCGCCAGCAGCTTGACAGGGGGCATGGGGGCTGAAGCTTTCTTT
j_gene: TRBJ1-1; v_gene: TRBV5-1; abundance: few; d_gene: TRBD1; CDR3aa: CASSPHRGRNVPEAFF; CDR3nt: TGCGCCAGCAGCCCCCACAGGGGGCGAAATGTTCCTGAAGCTTTCTTT
j_gene: TRBJ2-7; v_gene: TRBV13; abundance: -; d_gene: -; CDR3aa: CASSYPGTYEQYF; CDR3nt: TGTGCCAGCAGCTATCCGGGAACTTACGAGCAGTACTTC
j_gene: TRBJ2-1; v_gene: TRBV5-1; abundance: few; d_gene: -; CDR3aa: CASSRGTGEQFF; CDR3nt: TGCGCCAGCAGCCGTGGGACCGGTGAGCAGTTCTTC
j_gene: TRBJ2-5; v_gene: TRBV20-1; abundance: -; d_gene: -; CDR3aa: CSGLPAPSGTQYF; CDR3nt: TGCAGTGGTCTTCCGGCGCCCTCGGGGACCCAGTACTTC
j_gene: TRBJ2-1; v_gene: TRBV2; abundance: -; d_gene: TRBD2; CDR3aa: CASSGRLASYEQFF; CDR3nt: TGTGCCAGCAGTGGTCGACTAGCGAGCTACGAGCAGTTCTTC
j_gene: TRBJ1-5; v_gene: TRBV5-5; abundance: -; d_gene: -; CDR3aa: CASSLVGISQPQHF; CDR3nt: TGTGCCAGCAGCTTGGTAGGAATTAGCCAGCCCCAGCATTTT